One sample yielded the 27 T cell receptor beta chains listed below, sequenced in a study of control samples from healthy donors and cancer patients (dated by TCRdb to about 2020). Preparation of the library involved the immunoSEQ multiplex PCR assay. Drawn from immuneACCESS, this table holds only the in-frame rearrangements with V and J called that TCRdb kept. Clones are partly lost; checked studies trace under half to an unresolved V gene and leave the rest unexplained. Recorded for this sample are roughly 370,000 clones; about 93% of them occurred a single time. The ten most abundant clones make up 5% to 8% of the sample. Sequenced material: PBMCs. These receptors were taken from a man aged 40-50 years with head and neck cancer.

V gene TRBV28 combines with J gene TRBJ2-7; D may be TRBD1 (6 bases). CDR3 length equals 14 residues. CDR1 and CDR2 (germline): MDHEN, SYDVKM. The V end was cut by 6 bases, the J end by 0 bases, with 12 bases between. The CDR3 nucleotides read TGTGCCAGCAGGGAAGGACAGAACTCCTACGAGCAGTACTTC. As protein: CASREGQNSYEQYF.

V is TRBV4-1 and J is TRBJ2-1; the D is unclear. Germline CDR1 reads MGHRA; CDR2 reads YSYEKL. The CDR3 contains 12 residues. V lost 4 bases and J 8 bases, leaving 9 bases between the germline ends. The CDR3 sequence: CASSPPSYEQFF. CDR3 nucleotides: TGCGCCAGCAGCCCCCCCAGCTATGAGCAGTTCTTC.

The gene calls are TRBV11-2 and TRBJ2-7; D possibly matches TRBD1 or TRBD2 (5 bases each). The CDR3 runs 16 residues. V was shortened by 5 bases and J by 3 bases, with 20 bases between the two germline ends. Looked up from germline, CDR1 is SGHAT and CDR2 is FQNNGV. For the CDR3, the DNA is TGTGCCAGCAGCACCCCAGCCCTAGGGACCCACTACGAGCAGTACTTC. This encodes CASSTPALGTHYEQYF. Supplemented by reference TRBV11-2 and TRBJ2-7, the full variable domain reads EAGVAQSPRYKIIEKRQSVAFWCNPISGHATLYWYQQILGQGPKLLIQFQNNGVVDDSQLPKDRFSAERLKGVDSTLKIQPAKLEDSAVYLCASSTPALGTHYEQYFGPGTRLTVT.

The chain has TRBV15 and TRBJ1-3, with TRBD1 as a possible D gene (6 bases). The length of the CDR3 is 17 residues. V was pared by 1 base and J by 0 bases, with 13 bases between. Germline loops: CDR1 LNHNV, CDR2 YYDKDF (reference sequence). For the CDR3, the DNA is TGTGCCACCAGCAGAGGGGCCACAGGGCTCTCTGGAAACACCATATATTTT. It yields the protein CATSRGATGLSGNTIYF. The entire variable domain, with the rest obtained from reference TRBV15 and TRBJ1-3, is as follows: DAMVIQNPRYQVTQFGKPVTLSCSQTLNHNVMYWYQQKSSQAPKLLFHYYDKDFNNEADTPDNFQSRRPNTSFCFLDIRSPGLGDTAMYLCATSRGATGLSGNTIYFGEGSWLTVV.

The V call is TRBV5-4, the J call TRBJ1-1; tentative D call: TRBD1 (6 bases). This CDR3 comprises 12 residues. Trimming cost V 5 bases and J 10 bases, with 15 bases left between them. In germline, CDR1 is SGHNT, CDR2 YYREEE (reference sequence). Here the CDR3 reads CASSSTGISAFF. CDR3 coding DNA: TGTGCCAGCAGTTCTACAGGGATTTCAGCTTTCTTT.

This clone has more than one count but fewer than ten. This chain joins TRBV5-4 and TRBJ2-6; D unclear. This CDR3 is built from 15 residues. Germline assignment: CDR1 SGHNT and CDR2 YYREEE (reference sequence). The V end was cut by 5 bases, the J end by 4 bases, with 13 bases between. The CDR3 spells CASSPGQRGANVLTF. CDR3 bases: TGTGCCAGCAGTCCTGGTCAGCGCGGGGCCAACGTCCTGACTTTC.

The V and J genes are TRBV4-3 and TRBJ2-4; D gene ambiguous. The CDR3 extends over 15 amino acids. The V and J ends lost 5 bases and 8 bases respectively, with 19 bases between them. CDR1 and CDR2 from the germline V gene are LGHNA and YSLEER. CDR3 loop: CASSTEVPSADIQYF. The CDR3, as DNA: TGCGCCAGCAGCACAGAGGTCCCTTCCGCGGACATTCAGTACTTC.

The genes are TRBV6-6 and TRBJ2-3, with unresolved D. This CDR3 spans 16 amino acids. The V gene lost 7 bases and the J gene lost 1 base, with 18 bases spanning the gap. In germline, CDR1 is MNHNY, CDR2 SVGAGI (reference sequence). CDR3 coding DNA: TGTGCCAGCACTATGAGCCGCGGTCCGGGCACAGATACGCAGTATTTT. Translation: CASTMSRGPGTDTQYF.

The chain employs TRBV20-1 and TRBJ2-3; D is unclear. The CDR3 covers 10 residues. V was pared by 5 bases and J by 1 base, with 1 base between. Germline V lookup: CDR1 DFQATT, CDR2 SNEGSKA (reference sequence). Here the CDR3 reads CSAGTDTQYF. The CDR3 DNA is TGCAGTGCTGGCACAGATACGCAGTATTTT.

The J gene is TRBJ1-1, the V gene TRBV5-1, with D possibly matching TRBD1 (6 bases). There are 14 residues in the CDR3. Germline lookup yields CDR1 SGHRS and CDR2 YFSETQ. Trimming stripped 4 bases from V and 4 bases from J, with 14 bases between. This CDR3 reads CASSTQGQGTEAFF. The CDR3 DNA is TGCGCCAGCAGCACACAGGGCCAGGGCACTGAAGCTTTCTTT.

CDR3 region: CASSQVRGANTGELFF. CDR3 DNA sequence: TGCGCCAGCAGCCAAGTACGCGGGGCGAACACCGGGGAGCTGTTTTTT. The genes are TRBV4-1 and TRBJ2-2, with D maybe TRBD2 (6 bases). From germline, CDR1 is MGHRA and CDR2 YSYEKL. The CDR3 sequence is 16 residues long. Trimming took 1 base from V and 0 from J, leaving 9 bases between them.

This sequence joins TRBV15 and TRBJ1-1; maybe TRBD1 (6 bases). Germline lookup yields CDR1 LNHNV and CDR2 YYDKDF (reference sequence). Trimming left V 1 base short and J 4 bases short, with 16 bases between. The CDR3 contains 16 residues. DNA of the CDR3: TGTGCCACCAGCAGAGGGGGCGGGGTACAGGGCACTGAAGCTTTCTTT. As protein: CATSRGGGVQGTEAFF.

The chain couples TRBV6-6 to TRBJ2-5; 14 nucleotides match TRBD2. The CDR3 has 17 residues. V was pared by 5 bases and J by 5 bases, with 10 bases of the junction left unmatched. Per germline, CDR1 MNHNY and CDR2 SVGAGI (reference sequence). CDR3 region: CASSRARTSGGRETQYF. Here the CDR3 DNA reads TGTGCCAGCAGTCGCGCTCGGACTAGCGGGGGGCGGGAGACCCAGTACTTC.

The chain employs TRBV24-1 and TRBJ2-5; D possibly uses TRBD1 or TRBD2 (6 bases each). The V gene's germline CDR1 is KGHDR and CDR2 SFDVKD. CDR3 length: 16 residues. V shed 5 bases and J shed 5 bases, with 20 bases lying between them. CDR3 region: CATSVTAGGGWETQYF. As DNA, the CDR3 is TGTGCCACCAGTGTGACCGCAGGAGGGGGTTGGGAGACCCAGTACTTC.

The CDR3 DNA follows: TGTGCCAGCAGTTTATCGGATAGCGGTCGGCAGAGGCAGTACTTC. Translated, it gives CASSLSDSGRQRQYF. The V and J genes are TRBV28 and TRBJ2-7, with TRBD2 as a possible D gene (6 bases). This CDR3 has 15 residues. V shed 1 base and J shed 9 bases, with 19 bases lying between them. Germline V gene data show CDR1 as MDHEN and CDR2 as SYDVKM.

The chain has TRBV5-1 and TRBJ2-1; 10 positions agree with TRBD2. The CDR3 loop spans 16 amino acids. CDR1 and CDR2 from the germline V gene are SGHRS and YFSETQ. The trim removed 5 bases at V and 3 bases at J, leaving 8 bases unmatched. CDR3 DNA sequence: TGCGCCAGCAGTCGATCTACTAGCGGGAACTACAATGAGCAGTTCTTC. This encodes CASSRSTSGNYNEQFF.

CDR3 region: CASSLGQTNGYTF. The CDR3 nucleotides read TGTGCCAGTAGTCTGGGACAGACTAATGGCTACACCTTC. This chain joins TRBV19 and TRBJ1-2; 7 positions match TRBD1. There are 13 residues in the CDR3. Germline V gene data show CDR1 as LNHDA and CDR2 as SQIVND (reference sequence). J was trimmed by 6 bases and V by 5 bases; bases with no gene match: 6.

The J gene is TRBJ2-6, the V gene TRBV5-1; the D is unclear. This CDR3 has 14 amino acids. CDR1 is SGHRS, CDR2 YFSETQ, per germline. V shed 4 bases and J shed 0 bases, with 5 bases lying between them. The CDR3 nucleotides read TGCGCCAGCAGCGCCTCCTCTGGGGCCAACGTCCTGACTTTC. Translating gives CASSASSGANVLTF.

CDR3 nucleotides: TGTGCCACGCAATCAGGGGCCCTAGGAGTAGCCCAGCATTTT. Its protein product is CATQSGALGVAQHF. The chain is built from TRBV19 and TRBJ1-5; maybe TRBD1 (6 bases). The CDR3 is 14 residues long. The germline gives CDR1 LNHDA, CDR2 SQIVND (reference sequence). V was cut by 10 bases and J by 11 bases, with 24 bases left in between. Variable domain in full (rest from reference TRBV19 and TRBJ1-5): DGGITQSPKYLFRKEGQNVTLSCEQNLNHDAMYWYRQDPGQGLRLIYYSQIVNDFQKGDIAEGYSVSREKKESFPLTVTSAQKNPTAFYLCATQSGALGVAQHFGDGTRLSIL.

Points on this clone: Other DNA sequences in this specimen translate into the identical CDR3. The chain carries TRBV27 and TRBJ2-1, with TRBD1 as a possible D gene (6 bases). The CDR3 spans 14 residues. In germline, CDR1 is MNHEY, CDR2 SMNVEV (reference sequence). Trimming took off 6 bases at V and 2 bases at J, with 11 bases between the two ends. DNA for the CDR3: TGTGCCAGCAGCCTCGGGACAACCTACAATGAGCAGTTCTTC. Protein product: CASSLGTTYNEQFF.

V usage is TRBV19 and J usage is TRBJ2-7, with D perhaps matching TRBD1 or TRBD2 (6 bases each). This CDR3 has 15 amino acids. The V end lost 3 bases, the J end lost 7 bases, and 19 bases lay between the germline ends. Germline CDR1 and CDR2: LNHDA and SQIVND (reference sequence). CDR3 loop: CASSMGGIIGGEQYF. CDR3 coding DNA: TGTGCCAGTAGTATGGGGGGCATCATCGGCGGGGAGCAGTACTTC.

This chain uses TRBV14 with TRBJ2-7; D remains unclear. Germline-derived CDR1 and CDR2 are SGHDN and FVKESK. The CDR3 spans 15 residues. The V gene lost 0 bases and the J gene lost 5 bases, with 14 bases spanning the gap. For the CDR3, the DNA is TGTGCCAGCAGCCAAGATAGGGCGGTGAACCACGAGCAGTACTTC. Its protein is CASSQDRAVNHEQYF.

This rearrangement joins TRBV2 to TRBJ2-1, with D tentatively TRBD1 (6 bases). The germline V gene has CDR1 SNHLY and CDR2 FYNNEI. The CDR3 spans 12 residues. Trimming stripped 4 bases from V and 15 bases from J, with 16 bases between. The CDR3 nucleotides read TGTGCCAGCAGTGCCTCAGGGGCTAGTTGGTTCTTC. This encodes CASSASGASWFF.

V and J are TRBV5-4 and TRBJ1-3, with D maybe TRBD1 (5 bases). V lost 5 bases, J lost 0 bases, and 12 bases lay in between. Germline values: CDR1 SGHNT, CDR2 YYREEE (reference sequence). The CDR3 totals 15 residues. The DNA for the CDR3 is TGTGCCAGCAGTCCCGGGGCCTTCTCTGGAAACACCATATATTTT. Translated: CASSPGAFSGNTIYF.

The CDR3 DNA follows: TGTGCCAGCAGCTTCCAGGGACGCGGGGATACGCAGTATTTT. It is translated as CASSFQGRGDTQYF. V usage is TRBV7-2 and J usage is TRBJ2-3; perhaps D is TRBD1 or TRBD2 (5 bases each). There are 14 residues in the CDR3. Germline CDR1 and CDR2: SGHTA and FQGNSA. V was trimmed by 3 bases and J by 6 bases, leaving 13 bases between them.

The rearrangement joins TRBV5-3 to TRBJ2-7; D unclear. TRBV5-3 has ORF status, its function being uncertain. V shed 8 bases and J shed 4 bases, with 19 bases lying between them. The CDR3 contains 14 residues. This CDR3 is CASKVVVVCYEQYF. Here the CDR3 DNA reads TGTGCCAGCAAGGTCGTGGTAGTTTGTTACGAGCAGTACTTC.

The chain uses TRBV10-1 and TRBJ2-3; D call uncertain. The CDR3 runs 16 residues. Trimming left V 3 bases short and J 0 bases short, with 13 bases between. Germline CDR1 WNHNN, CDR2 SYGVQD (reference sequence). The CDR3 here is CASSDLDTSSTDTQYF. The CDR3 DNA follows: TGCGCCAGCAGTGACCTTGACACTTCTAGCACAGATACGCAGTATTTT.